A selection of T cell receptor beta chains follows, all from one sample in a study of blood T cells in healthy people across ages. TCRdb used MiXCR to reprocess the 5' RACE reads, holding one entry per CDR3 protein. The sample lists over a million distinct CDR3 sequences, approximately 59% occurring once. Sequenced material: blood. The source of these receptors is a man between 18 and 35 years old in good health. Each CDR3 is given with its conserved first and last residue. Fields, in order: J gene, V gene, D gene, clone size, CDR3 DNA, CDR3 protein. D genes are given only for firm matches. Only some rows state a clone size, as once, few, many or a class for expanded clones.

J gene: TRBJ2-5
V gene: TRBV3-1
D gene: TRBD2
clone size: .
CDR3 DNA: TGTGCCAGCAGCCATGTCCAGACTAGCGGAAATGAGCAGTACTTC
CDR3 protein: CASSHVQTSGNEQYF

J gene: TRBJ2-7
V gene: TRBV5-1
D gene: .
clone size: .
CDR3 DNA: TGCGCCAGCAGCTTGGAGGCAGACAGCTCCTACGAGCAGTACTTC
CDR3 protein: CASSLEADSSYEQYF

J gene: TRBJ1-5
V gene: TRBV6-6
D gene: TRBD1
clone size: .
CDR3 DNA: TGTGCCAGCACCTCCAGGGGGAGCGGGTTCGATAATCAGCCCCAGCATTTT
CDR3 protein: CASTSRGSGFDNQPQHF

J gene: TRBJ1-6
V gene: TRBV15
D gene: TRBD1
clone size: few
CDR3 DNA: TGTGCCACCAGCAGAGGACAGGGCCACTCTTCTTATAATTCACCCCTCCACTTT
CDR3 protein: CATSRGQGHSSYNSPLHF

J gene: TRBJ2-1
V gene: TRBV7-9
D gene: TRBD1
clone size: .
CDR3 DNA: TGTGCCAGCAGCCACCACCTGACAGGGTTCTTTACGGGTGAGCAGTTCTTC
CDR3 protein: CASSHHLTGFFTGEQFF

J gene: TRBJ2-1
V gene: TRBV20-1
D gene: .
clone size: .
CDR3 DNA: TGCAGTGTCCCGGAGGGGATAAACAATGAGCAGTTCTTC
CDR3 protein: CSVPEGINNEQFF

J gene: TRBJ1-5
V gene: TRBV12-3/TRBV12-4
D gene: .
clone size: .
CDR3 DNA: TGTGCCAGCAGCGCCGGGACATCATATCAGCCCCAGCATTTT
CDR3 protein: CASSAGTSYQPQHF

J gene: TRBJ2-7
V gene: TRBV2
D gene: TRBD1
clone size: .
CDR3 DNA: TGTGCCAGCAGTGTGGGGACAGGGCTTCCCTACGAGCAGTACTTC
CDR3 protein: CASSVGTGLPYEQYF

J gene: TRBJ1-5
V gene: TRBV12-3/TRBV12-4
D gene: .
clone size: once
CDR3 DNA: TGTGCCAGCGGATTTCAAGATCAGCCCCAGCATTTT
CDR3 protein: CASGFQDQPQHF

J gene: TRBJ2-3
V gene: TRBV27
D gene: .
clone size: .
CDR3 DNA: TGTGCCAGCAGTTCCACCACCACCGCACTCACAGATACGCAGTATTTT
CDR3 protein: CASSSTTTALTDTQYF

J gene: TRBJ2-1
V gene: TRBV15
D gene: TRBD2
clone size: once
CDR3 DNA: TGTGCCACCAGCAGACAGCGGGGGGGCGCATCCATCTACAATGAGCAGTTCTTC
CDR3 protein: CATSRQRGGASIYNEQFF

J gene: TRBJ2-7
V gene: TRBV4-1
D gene: .
clone size: .
CDR3 DNA: TGCGCCAGCAGCCAAGGCTCAAGCCTTAGCGGATACGAGCAGTACTTC
CDR3 protein: CASSQGSSLSGYEQYF

J gene: TRBJ2-5
V gene: TRBV20-1
D gene: .
clone size: .
CDR3 DNA: TGCAGTGCTAGGTGGGCAGGCGGGGAGACCCAGTACTTC
CDR3 protein: CSARWAGGETQYF

J gene: TRBJ2-2
V gene: TRBV29-1
D gene: .
clone size: .
CDR3 DNA: TGCAGCGTTGAAGGCCAGGTTACCGGGGAGCTGTTTTTT
CDR3 protein: CSVEGQVTGELFF

J gene: TRBJ2-1
V gene: TRBV12-3/TRBV12-4
D gene: .
clone size: .
CDR3 DNA: TGTGCCAGCATCCGTAACAATGAGCAGTTCTTC
CDR3 protein: CASIRNNEQFF

J gene: TRBJ1-1
V gene: TRBV27
D gene: .
clone size: few
CDR3 DNA: TGTGCCAGCAGGGGCAGGGTGAACACTGAAGCTTTCTTT
CDR3 protein: CASRGRVNTEAFF

J gene: TRBJ2-1
V gene: TRBV5-1
D gene: TRBD2
clone size: .
CDR3 DNA: TGCGCCAGCAGCTTGGTTGCTAGCGGGTTCCATGAGCAGTTCTTC
CDR3 protein: CASSLVASGFHEQFF

J gene: TRBJ2-7
V gene: TRBV4-1
D gene: .
clone size: few
CDR3 DNA: TGCGCCAGCAGCCAACAATGGGTAAAGGGCTACGAGCAGTACTTC
CDR3 protein: CASSQQWVKGYEQYF

J gene: TRBJ2-7
V gene: TRBV28
D gene: .
clone size: .
CDR3 DNA: TGTGCCAGCACCCGGACACCCAGCTCCTACGAGCAGTACTTC
CDR3 protein: CASTRTPSSYEQYF

J gene: TRBJ1-6
V gene: TRBV7-9
D gene: .
clone size: .
CDR3 DNA: TGTGCCAGCAGCTTATTATCTTCACCCCTCCACTTT
CDR3 protein: CASSLLSSPLHF